Below are 25 T cell receptor beta chains sequenced from a single sample in a study of T cell clonotyping in hematopoietic cell transplantation. Data came from immunoSEQ multiplex PCR; TCRdb stores just in-frame clones and leaves some out. The sample has 25,000 to 35,000 clones; about 70% are singletons. Time point defined: recipient sample about 28 days before transplant, after cytoreduction. Source: peripheral blood mononuclear cells, taken before stem cell transplant. The origin of the receptors is a man aged 50 or older with myelodysplastic syndrome. Some clones in this sample may be carry-over from other donors' samples.

This chain joins TRBV19 and TRBJ2-7; no reliable D call. This CDR3 spans 12 amino acids. The germline CDR1 and CDR2 sequences are LNHDA and SQIVND (reference sequence). Trimming removed 3 bases at V and 3 bases at J, with 6 bases between. CDR3 residues: CASSIGSYEQYF. The CDR3, as DNA: TGTGCCAGTAGTATTGGAAGCTACGAGCAGTACTTC.

This rearrangement joins TRBV7-6 to TRBJ2-7; D might be TRBD1 (5 bases). The CDR3 is 14 amino acids. Germline V gives CDR1 SGHVS, CDR2 FNYEAQ. Deletions cut 1 base from V and 2 bases from J, with 9 bases between. The CDR3 DNA sequence: TGTGCCAGCAGCTTAGACTCAGGGACCTACGAGCAGTACTTC. Its translation is CASSLDSGTYEQYF.

This clone is a singleton in its sample. The rearrangement joins TRBV29-1 to TRBJ2-2; perhaps TRBD1 as D (5 bases). Looked up from germline, CDR1 is SQVTM and CDR2 is ANQGSEA. The CDR3 extends over 13 amino acids. V was shortened by 5 bases and J by 1 base, with 8 bases between the two germline ends. The CDR3: CSVNRGNTGELFF. Written as DNA, the CDR3 is TGCAGCGTTAATAGGGGGAACACCGGGGAGCTGTTTTTT.

J is TRBJ1-1 and V is TRBV29-1, with D possibly being TRBD1 (5 bases). The CDR3 has 14 amino acids. The germline CDR1 and CDR2 sequences are SQVTM and ANQGSEA. V lost 5 bases and J 1 base, leaving 14 bases between the germline ends. The CDR3: CSVLWWGGNTEAFF. CDR3 in DNA: TGCAGCGTTCTTTGGTGGGGGGGGAACACTGAAGCTTTCTTT.

The CDR3 nucleotides read TGTGCCAGCGTATCGGGACAGGGTCCATACGAGCAGTACTTC. It translates to CASVSGQGPYEQYF. V and J are TRBV28 and TRBJ2-7; 9 nucleotides align to TRBD1. Germline loops: CDR1 MDHEN, CDR2 SYDVKM. The CDR3 totals 14 residues. The J segment lost 4 bases and the V segment lost 8 bases, leaving 9 bases of the junction unmatched. Combining the CDR3 with reference TRBV28 and TRBJ2-7 gives the whole variable domain DVKVTQSSRYLVKRTGEKVFLECVQDMDHENMFWYRQDPGLGLRLIYFSYDVKMKEKGDIPEGYSVSREKKERFSLILESASTNQTSMYLCASVSGQGPYEQYFGPGTRLTVT.

CDR3 bases: TGTGCCAGCAGGATGGGACAGTTGAACACTGAAGCTTTCTTT. Residues: CASRMGQLNTEAFF. The chain recombines TRBV27 with TRBJ1-1, with 7 positions matching TRBD1. Germline V gene sequence: CDR1 MNHEY, CDR2 SMNVEV (reference sequence). The CDR3 runs 14 residues. V lost 6 bases, J lost 0 bases, and 4 bases stayed unmatched.

The CDR3 protein is CASNSRGLLYEQYF. CDR3 bases: TGTGCCAGCAATTCGAGGGGACTACTTTACGAGCAGTACTTC. The rearrangement joins TRBV28 to TRBJ2-7, with 7 bases identical to TRBD2. The junction had 10 bases not matched to a gene; V was cut back by 7 bases and J by 4 bases. CDR1 and CDR2 (germline): MDHEN, SYDVKM. This CDR3 is built from 14 residues.

This clone occurred once. This rearrangement joins TRBV30 to TRBJ1-2; no clear D gene. There are 13 residues in the CDR3. The V end lost 1 base, the J end lost 4 bases, and 10 bases lay between the germline ends. CDR1 and CDR2 from the germline V gene are GTSNPN and SVGIG (reference sequence). The CDR3 here is CAWSGTYPYGYTF. In DNA form, the CDR3 reads TGTGCCTGGAGTGGGACCTACCCCTATGGCTACACCTTC.

This sequence joins TRBV11-1 and TRBJ1-1, with D possibly TRBD1 on 6 matching bases. This CDR3 is 14 amino acids long. Germline loops: CDR1 SGHAT, CDR2 FQDESV (reference sequence). Trimming removed 1 base at V and 1 base at J, with 7 bases between. In DNA form, the CDR3 reads TGTGCCAGCAGCTTAGGCAGGGGGAACACTGAAGCTTTCTTT. As protein: CASSLGRGNTEAFF.

The chain joins TRBV6-5 to TRBJ1-1, with D unresolved. The V gene's germline CDR1 is MNHEY and CDR2 SVGAGI. CDR3 length: 13 amino acids. The V end was cut by 2 bases, the J end by 3 bases, with 7 bases between. CDR3 amino acids: CASSYRADTEAFF. CDR3 DNA: TGTGCCAGCAGTTACAGGGCAGACACTGAAGCTTTCTTT.

V is TRBV19 and J is TRBJ1-2; D gene unclear. V was trimmed by 0 bases and J by 3 bases, leaving 8 bases between them. CDR3 length equals 14 residues. Germline CDR1 LNHDA, CDR2 SQIVND (reference sequence). The DNA for the CDR3 is TGTGCCAGTAGTATAGATGTAGAAGACTATGGCTACACCTTC. It codes for CASSIDVEDYGYTF.

This sequence joins TRBV6-1 and TRBJ1-2, with D possibly matching TRBD1 (5 bases). Germline-derived CDR1 and CDR2 are MNHNS and SASEGT. V lost 1 base to trimming and J lost 1 base, with 16 bases between them. The CDR3 loop spans 17 amino acids. CDR3 region: CASSEVGRATINYGYTF. The CDR3 nucleotides are TGTGCCAGCAGTGAAGTGGGCAGGGCAACAATTAACTATGGCTACACCTTC.

This sequence joins TRBV9 and TRBJ1-6; D is unclear. V was pared by 4 bases and J by 7 bases, with 24 bases between. The CDR3 has 18 residues. The germline CDR1 and CDR2 sequences are SGDLS and YYNGEE. The CDR3 here is CASSPSPWARTSNSPLHF. CDR3 DNA sequence: TGTGCCAGCAGCCCTAGCCCTTGGGCGAGAACCAGCAATTCACCCCTCCACTTT.

V gene TRBV29-1 combines with J gene TRBJ2-3; TRBD1 or TRBD2 may be the D gene (5 bases each). Germline V CDR1 and CDR2: SQVTM, ANQGSEA. The CDR3 is 12 amino acids. Trimming left V 2 bases short and J 10 bases short, with 13 bases between. This CDR3 is CSVELGDGSQYF. The DNA of the CDR3 is TGCAGCGTTGAATTGGGGGACGGGTCGCAGTATTTT.

This rearrangement joins TRBV5-6 to TRBJ2-7; D is perhaps TRBD2 (6 bases). CDR1 is SGHDT and CDR2 is YYEEEE in the germline V gene. Trimming cost V 0 bases and J 2 bases, with 9 bases left between them. This CDR3 region has 14 residues. In nucleotides, the CDR3 is TGTGCCAGCAGCTTGGGCGGGGATACCTACGAGCAGTACTTC. It codes for CASSLGGDTYEQYF.

The chain has TRBV2 and TRBJ2-5, with D tentatively TRBD1 (5 bases). CDR1 is SNHLY, CDR2 FYNNEI, per germline. The V and J ends lost 2 bases and 0 bases respectively, with 10 bases between them. This CDR3 is built from 15 residues. The CDR3 region has the DNA TGTGCCAGCAGTGAATGGGAACAGGACCAAGAGACCCAGTACTTC. It encodes CASSEWEQDQETQYF. Full variable domain (outside the CDR3, taken from reference TRBV2 and TRBJ2-5): EPEVTQTPSHQVTQMGQEVILRCVPISNHLYFYWYRQILGQKVEFLVSFYNNEISEKSEIFDDQFSVERPDGSNFTLKIRSTKLEDSAMYFCASSEWEQDQETQYFGPGTRLLVL.

This clone has a single count. The rearrangement joins TRBV5-6 to TRBJ2-3, with D possibly TRBD2 on 6 matching bases. This CDR3 is 13 amino acids long. The V and J ends lost 3 bases and 9 bases respectively, with 14 bases between them. Germline V lookup: CDR1 SGHDT, CDR2 YYEEEE. CDR3 sequence reads: CASSYGRGETQYF. The CDR3 coding sequence is TGTGCCAGCAGCTACGGCCGCGGGGAGACGCAGTATTTT.

The chain employs TRBV25-1 and TRBJ2-7; the match to TRBD1 covers 8 bases. This CDR3 has 14 residues. Germline loops: CDR1 MGHDK, CDR2 SYGVNS. J was trimmed by 2 bases and V by 6 bases; bases with no gene match: 6. The CDR3 sequence is CASSWTGWAYEQYF. In nucleotides, the CDR3 is TGTGCCAGCAGCTGGACAGGGTGGGCCTACGAGCAGTACTTC.

The chain is built from TRBV4-3 and TRBJ2-2, with 12 bases fitting TRBD2. This CDR3 spans 17 amino acids. V was pared by 3 bases and J by 6 bases, with 8 bases of the junction left unmatched. Germline V gives CDR1 LGHNA, CDR2 YSLEER. The CDR3 nucleotides are TGCGCCAGCAGCCACTTCCTAGCGGGAGGGCCGGCCGGGGAGCTGTTTTTT. Translating it yields CASSHFLAGGPAGELFF.

This clone was observed a handful of times. J is TRBJ1-1 and V is TRBV29-1; 7 bases line up with TRBD1. Germline CDR1 and CDR2: SQVTM and ANQGSEA. With 7 bases clipped from V and 6 bases from J, the junction kept 5 bases outside the gene matches. CDR3 length: 11 residues. CDR3 loop: CSAADRPEAFF. CDR3 in DNA: TGCAGCGCCGCGGACAGGCCTGAAGCTTTCTTT.

The rearrangement uses TRBV2 and TRBJ2-1; 8 bases are shared with TRBD1. CDR3 length equals 15 residues. CDR1 and CDR2 from the germline V gene are SNHLY and FYNNEI. The ends lost 11 bases at V and 2 bases at J; junction bases unmatched: 11. The CDR3 sequence: CASYQQGDPYNEQFF. CDR3 DNA sequence: TGTGCCTCCTACCAACAGGGGGACCCCTACAATGAGCAGTTCTTC.

The V gene is TRBV28, the J gene TRBJ2-7; either TRBD1 or TRBD2 may supply D (5 bases each). The germline gives CDR1 MDHEN, CDR2 SYDVKM. V dropped 4 bases and J dropped 5 bases, with 21 bases sitting between them. The CDR3 loop spans 16 amino acids. The CDR3 sequence: CASSSPPGRRHDEQYF. The CDR3 coding sequence is TGTGCCAGCAGTTCACCGCCGGGACGGCGTCACGACGAGCAGTACTTC.

The chain couples TRBV6-6 to TRBJ1-2; TRBD1 matches at 8 bases. This CDR3 has 13 amino acids. Trimming took 6 bases from V and 8 from J; bases not matched to a gene: 8. The germline V gene encodes CDR1 MNHNY and CDR2 SVGAGI (reference sequence). CDR3 residues: CASSLTGDRGYTF. The CDR3 DNA reads TGTGCCAGCAGCCTGACAGGGGATAGGGGCTACACCTTC.

V and J are TRBV25-1 and TRBJ1-2; D might be TRBD1 (5 bases). The CDR3 has 15 amino acids. Germline CDR1 reads MGHDK; CDR2 reads SYGVNS. V was cut by 4 bases and J by 4 bases, with 16 bases left in between. The CDR3 sequence is CASSGTGASIYGYTF. The CDR3 nucleotides are TGTGCCAGCAGTGGAACAGGTGCGTCAATCTATGGCTACACCTTC.

Points on this clone: A much larger clonotype is one base distant, so this may be a read error. The rearrangement joins TRBV30 to TRBJ2-5; 7 bases match TRBD2. The CDR3 has 15 amino acids. The trim removed 8 bases at V and 3 bases at J, leaving 15 bases unmatched. From germline, CDR1 is GTSNPN and CDR2 SVGIG (reference sequence). CDR3 sequence reads: CAPAEAGDVEETQYF. CDR3 nucleotides: TGTGCCCCTGCTGAGGCGGGAGATGTCGAAGAGACCCAGTACTTC. The full variable domain, completed using reference TRBV30 and TRBJ2-5, is SQTIHQWPATLVQPVGSPLSLECTVEGTSNPNLYWYRQAAGRGLQLLFYSVGIGQISSEVPQNLSASRPQDRQFILSSKKLLLSDSGFYLCAPAEAGDVEETQYFGPGTRLLVL.